These 25 T cell receptor beta chains were sequenced from one sample in a study of T cell responses to AZD1222 COVID-19 vaccine. The protocol was immunoSEQ multiplex PCR, while the TCRdb copy is restricted to in-frame clones and leaves out a portion. Of approximately 83,000 clones in the sample, 75% to 95% were seen once. Source: peripheral blood, taken on day 0 of MenACWY control vaccination. Receptors originate from an adult in good health.

This clone was seen once. This chain links TRBV2 with TRBJ2-1; TRBD2 aligns across 10 bases. Germline V lookup: CDR1 SNHLY, CDR2 FYNNEI. The junction had 2 bases not matched to a gene; V was cut back by 5 bases and J by 1 base. The CDR3 is 15 residues long. CDR3 DNA sequence: TGTGCCAGCAGTCCTAGCGGGAGTTCCTACAATGAGCAGTTCTTC. Protein product: CASSPSGSSYNEQFF.

This rearrangement joins TRBV30 to TRBJ1-4, with TRBD1 matching over 8 bases. Losses at the gene ends were 4 bases for V and 4 bases for J; bases not matched to a gene: 2. This CDR3 is built from 13 residues. Germline assignment: CDR1 GTSNPN and CDR2 SVGIG (reference sequence). CDR3 residues: CAWIGTGNEKLFF. CDR3 coding DNA: TGTGCCTGGATCGGGACAGGTAATGAAAAACTGTTTTTT.

The V gene is TRBV30, the J gene TRBJ2-1; weak D call: TRBD2 (5 bases). Germline V CDR1 and CDR2: GTSNPN, SVGIG (reference sequence). V was shortened by 0 bases and J by 9 bases, with 12 bases between the two germline ends. The CDR3 runs 13 residues. CDR3 sequence: CAWSVRGRGEQFF. DNA for the CDR3: TGTGCCTGGAGTGTACGAGGGAGAGGTGAGCAGTTCTTC.

V is TRBV11-2 and J is TRBJ1-1; weak D call: TRBD1 (6 bases). Germline V gene sequence: CDR1 SGHAT, CDR2 FQNNGV. Trimming left V 1 base short and J 3 bases short, with 15 bases between. There are 16 residues in the CDR3. CDR3 coding DNA: TGTGCCAGCAGCTTAGTAGCAGGGGCGAGTTACACTGAAGCTTTCTTT. It yields the protein CASSLVAGASYTEAFF.

The chain employs TRBV10-3 and TRBJ1-4, with 7 bases aligning to TRBD1. The CDR3 length is 14 residues. The ends lost 10 bases at V and 4 bases at J; junction bases unmatched: 9. The germline V gene encodes CDR1 ENHRY and CDR2 SYGVKD. CDR3 nucleotide sequence: TGTGCCAGTTACTCCGGGACAGTTAATGAAAAACTGTTTTTT. Translation gives CASYSGTVNEKLFF.

CDR3 protein: CASSPEYTGVGGELFF. CDR3 nucleotides: TGTGCCAGTAGTCCCGAATACACGGGCGTAGGTGGGGAGCTGTTTTTT. This chain links TRBV19 with TRBJ2-2; D is unclear. This CDR3 has 16 amino acids. Germline lookup yields CDR1 LNHDA and CDR2 SQIVND (reference sequence). V was clipped by 5 bases and J by 8 bases, with 21 bases between them.

This clone has a handful of counts. The V gene is TRBV7-9, the J gene TRBJ1-1; no reliable D call. This CDR3 comprises 13 residues. V lost 3 bases, J lost 7 bases, and 12 bases lay in between. Germline values: CDR1 SEHNR, CDR2 FQNEAQ (reference sequence). CDR3 DNA: TGTGCCAGCAGCTTGCCCGGGTACGTTGAAGCTTTCTTT. Amino acid sequence: CASSLPGYVEAFF.

V gene TRBV10-3 combines with J gene TRBJ2-7; TRBD2 matches at 10 bases. J was trimmed by 5 bases and V by 7 bases; bases with no gene match: 5. The CDR3 is 13 amino acids. Germline V gene sequence: CDR1 ENHRY, CDR2 SYGVKD. For the CDR3, the DNA is TGTGCCATCACCCCCGGGACTAGCGACGAGCAGTACTTC. Its protein is CAITPGTSDEQYF.

The count of this clone is one. V is TRBV24-1 and J is TRBJ1-2, with 10 bases identical to TRBD1. In germline, CDR1 is KGHDR, CDR2 SFDVKD. This CDR3 spans 16 amino acids. With V trimmed by 4 bases and J by 5 bases, 9 bases remained unmatched. CDR3 coding DNA: TGTGCCACCAGTGAGCCGGGACAGGGGTCAAAATATGGCTACACCTTC. It encodes CATSEPGQGSKYGYTF.

The rearrangement uses TRBV2 and TRBJ1-6; D ambiguous. The germline gives CDR1 SNHLY, CDR2 FYNNEI. The CDR3 has 13 residues. V was pared by 7 bases and J by 10 bases, with 14 bases between. The DNA of the CDR3 is TGTGCCAGCAAACGGGAGCACCGGTCACCCCTCCACTTT. Its translation: CASKREHRSPLHF.

This clone was detected once. As DNA, the CDR3 is TGTGCCACCCAGGTACGAGGCACTGAAGCTTTCTTT. Its protein product is CATQVRGTEAFF. V gene TRBV24-1 combines with J gene TRBJ1-1, with D hard to call. Looked up from germline, CDR1 is KGHDR and CDR2 is SFDVKD. V lost 9 bases, J lost 4 bases, and 11 bases lay in between. The CDR3 consists of 12 residues.

V is TRBV28 and J is TRBJ2-7; 7 nucleotides line up with TRBD2. Germline V CDR1 and CDR2: MDHEN, SYDVKM. CDR3 length: 14 amino acids. V shed 10 bases, J shed 4 bases, and the junction held 13 bases outside the gene matches. This CDR3 reads CAINTGGREYEQYF. In DNA form, the CDR3 reads TGTGCCATAAACACGGGAGGACGGGAATACGAGCAGTACTTC.

The chain has TRBV6-1 and TRBJ1-3; D not certain. This CDR3 spans 18 amino acids. Between the trimmed V and J ends, which lost 0 bases and 0 bases, there was a span of 15 bases. Germline V gene sequence: CDR1 MNHNS, CDR2 SASEGT. CDR3 amino acids: CASSEAPTYESSGNTIYF. In nucleotides, the CDR3 is TGTGCCAGCAGTGAAGCCCCAACCTACGAGAGCTCTGGAAACACCATATATTTT.

This chain connects TRBV19 to TRBJ1-2; D not certain. The CDR3 extends over 14 amino acids. V gave up 6 bases and J gave up 0 bases, with 11 bases separating them. Germline V gene data show CDR1 as LNHDA and CDR2 as SQIVND (reference sequence). The CDR3 protein is CASSAQGANYGYTF. The CDR3, as DNA: TGTGCCAGTAGCGCTCAAGGAGCTAACTATGGCTACACCTTC. Variable domain in full (rest from reference TRBV19 and TRBJ1-2): DGGITQSPKYLFRKEGQNVTLSCEQNLNHDAMYWYRQDPGQGLRLIYYSQIVNDFQKGDIAEGYSVSREKKESFPLTVTSAQKNPTAFYLCASSAQGANYGYTFGSGTRLTVV.

The CDR3 reads CAWSFGQGAGEAFF. CDR3 nucleotides: TGTGCCTGGAGTTTCGGACAGGGGGCCGGTGAAGCTTTCTTT. The V and J genes are TRBV30 and TRBJ1-1, with 11 bases aligning to TRBD1. Germline trimming cut 2 bases from V and 7 bases from J; bases unmatched to any gene: 6. Germline lookup yields CDR1 GTSNPN and CDR2 SVGIG (reference sequence). The CDR3 runs to 14 residues. Based on the CDR3 plus reference TRBV30 and TRBJ1-1, the full variable domain is SQTIHQWPATLVQPVGSPLSLECTVEGTSNPNLYWYRQAAGRGLQLLFYSVGIGQISSEVPQNLSASRPQDRQFILSSKKLLLSDSGFYLCAWSFGQGAGEAFFGQGTRLTVV.

This rearrangement joins TRBV7-9 to TRBJ1-3; D call uncertain. Between the trimmed V and J ends, which lost 2 bases and 0 bases, there was a span of 11 bases. Germline CDR1 reads SEHNR; CDR2 reads FQNEAQ (reference sequence). The CDR3 sequence is 16 residues long. CDR3 bases: TGTGCCAGCAGCTTAACGGGAGCCTTCTCTGGAAACACCATATATTTT. It translates to CASSLTGAFSGNTIYF.

In DNA form, the CDR3 reads TGTGCCAGTAGTACAAGGGAAGCGCCCTATGGCTACACCTTC. It codes for CASSTREAPYGYTF. The chain employs TRBV19 and TRBJ1-2, with no clear D. This CDR3 has 14 amino acids. Trimming cost V 4 bases and J 4 bases, with 13 bases left between them. Germline V gives CDR1 LNHDA, CDR2 SQIVND (reference sequence).

CDR3 protein: CASNLTPPTSGNTIYF. The CDR3 DNA follows: TGTGCCAGCAATCTGACTCCTCCGACCTCTGGAAACACCATATATTTT. This chain joins TRBV2 and TRBJ1-3; D is ambiguous. V lost 7 bases, J lost 0 bases, and 16 bases lay in between. CDR3 size: 16 residues. Germline V gene lookup returns CDR1 SNHLY and CDR2 FYNNEI.

The chain combines TRBV7-9 with TRBJ2-5; 11 nucleotides agree with TRBD1. Germline CDR1 and CDR2: SEHNR and FQNEAQ (reference sequence). Trimming took 5 bases from V and 3 from J; bases not matched to a gene: 11. The CDR3 consists of 17 residues. CDR3 DNA: TGTGCCAGCAGCACTGCAGGACAGGGGGCGGCGGAAGAGACCCAGTACTTC. Encoded protein: CASSTAGQGAAEETQYF.

The chain employs TRBV7-9 and TRBJ2-3; D gene uncertain. V was clipped by 5 bases and J by 1 base, with 10 bases between them. The CDR3 consists of 14 residues. Per the germline V gene, CDR1 is SEHNR and CDR2 is FQNEAQ (reference sequence). The CDR3 loop reads CASSAKFGTDTQYF. The CDR3 DNA sequence: TGTGCCAGCAGCGCCAAGTTCGGCACAGATACGCAGTATTTT. The full variable domain, completed using reference TRBV7-9 and TRBJ2-3, is DTGVSQNPRHKITKRGQNVTFRCDPISEHNRLYWYRQTLGQGPEFLTYFQNEAQLEKSRLLSDRFSAERPKGSFSTLEIQRTEQGDSAMYLCASSAKFGTDTQYFGPGTRLTVL.

The genes are TRBV29-1 and TRBJ1-5, with D unresolved. The CDR3 loop spans 11 amino acids. The germline V gene encodes CDR1 SQVTM and CDR2 ANQGSEA. V gave up 1 base and J gave up 8 bases, with 6 bases separating them. CDR3 residues: CSVEGPEPQHF. The CDR3, as DNA: TGCAGCGTTGAAGGCCCTGAGCCCCAGCATTTT.

This clone has just a few counts. The chain has TRBV12-3 or TRBV12-4 and TRBJ1-1; D remains unclear. This CDR3 contains 12 residues. Trimming shortened V by 3 bases and J by 5 bases, and 7 bases separated the two germline ends. CDR3 in DNA: TGTGCCAGCAGTTTCTCGGGAACTGAAGCTTTCTTT. It codes for CASSFSGTEAFF.

The rearrangement joins TRBV25-1 to TRBJ1-5; tentatively, D is TRBD1 (6 bases). CDR1 is MGHDK and CDR2 is SYGVNS in the germline V gene. CDR3 length: 13 residues. The V end lost 2 bases, the J end lost 4 bases, and 6 bases lay between the germline ends. The DNA of the CDR3 is TGTGCCAGCAGTGAAACAGGGAATCAGCCCCAGCATTTT. Amino acid sequence: CASSETGNQPQHF.

The rearrangement uses TRBV2 and TRBJ2-3; D unresolved. Germline CDR1 is SNHLY and CDR2 is FYNNEI. The CDR3 is 12 amino acids. V was pared by 6 bases and J by 5 bases, with 9 bases between. The CDR3 region is CASRSGGDTQYF. CDR3 DNA sequence: TGTGCCAGCAGGTCGGGTGGAGATACGCAGTATTTT.

The V and J genes are TRBV9 and TRBJ2-3; 7 bases align to TRBD2. The CDR3 has 16 residues. Germline V gene sequence: CDR1 SGDLS, CDR2 YYNGEE. V dropped 0 bases and J dropped 2; count of bases not matched to a gene: 6. DNA of the CDR3: TGTGCCAGCAGCGTAGCTGGCGGGAGTTTCACAGATACGCAGTATTTT. Protein: CASSVAGGSFTDTQYF. Complete variable domain (other parts from reference TRBV9 and TRBJ2-3): DSGVTQTPKHLITATGQRVTLRCSPRSGDLSVYWYQQSLDQGLQFLIQYYNGEERAKGNILERFSAQQFPDLHSELNLSSLELGDSALYFCASSVAGGSFTDTQYFGPGTRLTVL.